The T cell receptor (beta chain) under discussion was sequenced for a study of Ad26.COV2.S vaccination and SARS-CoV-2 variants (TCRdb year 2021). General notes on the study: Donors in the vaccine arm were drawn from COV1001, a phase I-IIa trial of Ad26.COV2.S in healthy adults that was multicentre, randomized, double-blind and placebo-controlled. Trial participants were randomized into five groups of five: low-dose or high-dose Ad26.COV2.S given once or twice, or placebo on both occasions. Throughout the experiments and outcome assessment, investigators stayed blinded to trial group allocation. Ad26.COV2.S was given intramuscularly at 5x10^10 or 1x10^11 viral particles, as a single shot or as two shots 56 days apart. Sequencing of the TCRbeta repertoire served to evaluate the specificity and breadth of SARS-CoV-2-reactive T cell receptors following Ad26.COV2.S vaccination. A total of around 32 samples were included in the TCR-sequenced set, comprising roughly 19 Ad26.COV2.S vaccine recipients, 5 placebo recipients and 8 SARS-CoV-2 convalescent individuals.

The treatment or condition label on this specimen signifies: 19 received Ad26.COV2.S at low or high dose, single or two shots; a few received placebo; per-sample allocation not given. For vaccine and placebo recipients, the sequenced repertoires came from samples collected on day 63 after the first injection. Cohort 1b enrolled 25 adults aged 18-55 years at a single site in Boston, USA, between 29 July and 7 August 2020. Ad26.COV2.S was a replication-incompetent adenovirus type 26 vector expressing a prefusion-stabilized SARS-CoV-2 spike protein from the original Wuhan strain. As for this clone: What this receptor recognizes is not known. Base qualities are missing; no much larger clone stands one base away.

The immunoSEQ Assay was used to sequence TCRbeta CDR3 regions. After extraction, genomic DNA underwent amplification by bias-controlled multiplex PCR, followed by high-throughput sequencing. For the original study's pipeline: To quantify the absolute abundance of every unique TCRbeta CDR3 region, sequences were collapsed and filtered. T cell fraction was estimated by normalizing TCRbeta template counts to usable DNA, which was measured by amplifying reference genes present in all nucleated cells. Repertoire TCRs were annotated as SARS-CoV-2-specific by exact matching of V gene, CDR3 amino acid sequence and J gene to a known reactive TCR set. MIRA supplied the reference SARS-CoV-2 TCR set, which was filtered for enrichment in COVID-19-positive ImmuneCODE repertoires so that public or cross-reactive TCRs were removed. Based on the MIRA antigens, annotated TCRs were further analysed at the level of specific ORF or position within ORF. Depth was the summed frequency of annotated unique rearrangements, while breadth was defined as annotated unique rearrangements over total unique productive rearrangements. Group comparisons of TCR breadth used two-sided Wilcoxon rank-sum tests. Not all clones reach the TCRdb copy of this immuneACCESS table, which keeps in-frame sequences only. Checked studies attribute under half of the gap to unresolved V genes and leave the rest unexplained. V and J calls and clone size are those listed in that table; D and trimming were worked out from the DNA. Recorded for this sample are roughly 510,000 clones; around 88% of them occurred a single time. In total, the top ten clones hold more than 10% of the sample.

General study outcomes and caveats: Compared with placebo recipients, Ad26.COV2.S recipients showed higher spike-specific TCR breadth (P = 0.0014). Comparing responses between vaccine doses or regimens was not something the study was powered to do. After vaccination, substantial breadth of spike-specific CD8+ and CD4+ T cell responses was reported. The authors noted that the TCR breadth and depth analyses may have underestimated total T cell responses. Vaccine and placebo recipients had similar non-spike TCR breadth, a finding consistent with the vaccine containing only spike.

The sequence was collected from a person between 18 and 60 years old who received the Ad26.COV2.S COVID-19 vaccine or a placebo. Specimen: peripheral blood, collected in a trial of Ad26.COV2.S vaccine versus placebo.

The sequence in DNA is TGCGCCAGCAGCTTGGTTGGGGTAGATACGCAGTATTTT. The translation is CASSLVGVDTQYF. The chain links TRBV5-1 with TRBJ2-3; the D gene cannot be named for sure. The CDR3 numbers 13 residues from cysteine through phenylalanine. CDR3 DNA is the only sequence kept; it has 39 bases, read in frame from the first base. The germline ends are 7 bases apart after V is trimmed by 0 bases and J by 5 bases. As encoded in the germline V gene, CDR1 is SGHRS while CDR2 is YFSETQ. Supplemented by the reference TRBV5-1 and TRBJ2-3 proteins around the CDR3, the complete variable domain is KAGVTQTPRYLIKTRGQQVTLSCSPISGHRSVSWYQQTPGQGLQFLFEYFSETQRNKGNFPGRFSGRQFSNSRSEMNVSTLELGDSALYLCASSLVGVDTQYFGPGTRLTVL.